This T cell receptor (beta chain) was sequenced during a study of early T cells in non-severe SARS-CoV-2 infection. As for the study in general: The sequenced material was bulk RNA from unsorted whole blood, and its chains were unpaired. Study-wide points: Using VDJdb, the matching emphasized anti-spike CD8 responses while missing private and CD4 specificities.

Trimming stripped 10 bases from V and 2 bases from J, with 11 bases between. The CDR3 has 12 amino acids. Germline V CDR1 and CDR2: MGHDK, SYGVNS. Worth noting for this clonotype: Its specificity is not known.

Each single cDNA molecule received a unique molecular identifier. TCRdb re-analysed the 5' RACE reads in MiXCR, keeping a single row per CDR3 protein. The table has 43,000 or so distinct CDR3 sequences, 4% seen once; the top ten hold less than 4%. Sequencing was carried out using whole blood. The chain joins TRBV25-1 to TRBJ1-2; D might be TRBD1 (5 bases). The sequence was collected from an adult who was a healthcare worker with PCR-confirmed SARS-CoV-2 infection or an uninfected control (not recorded which). The CDR3 protein is CATPGGNYGYTF. The CDR3 nucleotides read TGTGCCACTCCGGGGGGAAACTATGGCTACACCTTC.